These T cell receptor beta chains were read from a single sample in a study of cytomegalovirus exposure and HLA in healthy donors. The table came from immunoSEQ multiplex PCR; TCRdb's copy has only in-frame clones and leaves some out. Altogether some 80,000 clones are present, 78% being singletons, with the ten largest covering 5.5% to 6%. Sequencing was done on a sample of PBMCs. The source of these receptors is a man aged 18 to 30 in good health and CMV-seropositive. CDR3s include the opening cysteine and the closing phenylalanine or tryptophan. The D gene is left open where the match is weak. Clone size is given for some rows only: seen once, a few or many times, or a class if the clone is expanded.

d_gene	v_gene	j_gene	abundance	CDR3aa	CDR3nt
.	TRBV4-1	TRBJ2-7	.	CASSQSLSASSYEQYF	TGCGCCAGCAGCCAATCTCTCAGCGCCAGCTCCTACGAGCAGTACTTC
.	TRBV15	TRBJ2-3	.	CATSRDQDTQYF	TGTGCCACCAGCAGAGATCAGGATACGCAGTATTTT
.	TRBV5-1	TRBJ1-1	.	CASSLGVTEAFF	TGCGCCAGCAGCTTGGGAGTGACTGAAGCTTTCTTT
TRBD2	TRBV4-1	TRBJ2-1	.	CASSSATRAGYYYNEQFF	TGCGCCAGCAGCTCCGCGACTCGAGCGGGATACTACTACAATGAGCAGTTCTTC
TRBD2	TRBV5-8	TRBJ2-1	.	CASSWVLAGPYNEQFF	TGTGCCAGCAGCTGGGTTCTAGCGGGTCCGTACAATGAGCAGTTCTTC
.	TRBV4-2	TRBJ1-5	once	CASSQTGPTDPYSNQPQHF	TGTGCCAGCAGCCAGACGGGTCCCACCGACCCTTATAGCAATCAGCCCCAGCATTTT
.	TRBV29-1	TRBJ2-7	.	CSVSVGQIPYEQYF	TGCAGCGTGTCCGTTGGACAGATACCGTACGAGCAGTACTTC
TRBD1	TRBV25-1	TRBJ2-7	.	CASSESPRRGRSYEQYF	TGTGCCAGCAGTGAGTCGCCGCGCAGGGGGCGCTCCTACGAGCAGTACTTC
.	TRBV25-1	TRBJ1-1	.	CASRRTPDTEAFF	TGTGCCAGCCGGCGGACACCGGACACTGAAGCTTTCTTT
TRBD1	TRBV5-4	TRBJ1-5	.	CASMGQAYSNQPQHF	TGTGCCAGCATGGGACAGGCTTATAGCAATCAGCCCCAGCATTTT